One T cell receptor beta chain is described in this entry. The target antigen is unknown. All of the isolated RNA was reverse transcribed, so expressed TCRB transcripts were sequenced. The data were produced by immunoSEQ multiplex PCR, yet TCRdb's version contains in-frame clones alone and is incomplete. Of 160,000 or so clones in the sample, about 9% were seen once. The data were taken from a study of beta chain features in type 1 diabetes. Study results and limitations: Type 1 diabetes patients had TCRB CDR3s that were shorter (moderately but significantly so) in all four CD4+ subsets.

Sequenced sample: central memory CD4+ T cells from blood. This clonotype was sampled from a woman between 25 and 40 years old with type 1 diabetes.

In DNA, the CDR3 is TGTGCCAGTAGTACTAGCGGGAATGAGCAGTTCTTC. Amino acid sequence: CASSTSGNEQFF. The chain joins TRBV19 to TRBJ2-1, with 8 bases matching TRBD2. The germline V gene has CDR1 LNHDA and CDR2 SQIVND (reference sequence). Trimming at V came to 4 bases and at J to 7 bases, leaving 0 bases not matched to a gene. CDR3 length equals 12 residues.